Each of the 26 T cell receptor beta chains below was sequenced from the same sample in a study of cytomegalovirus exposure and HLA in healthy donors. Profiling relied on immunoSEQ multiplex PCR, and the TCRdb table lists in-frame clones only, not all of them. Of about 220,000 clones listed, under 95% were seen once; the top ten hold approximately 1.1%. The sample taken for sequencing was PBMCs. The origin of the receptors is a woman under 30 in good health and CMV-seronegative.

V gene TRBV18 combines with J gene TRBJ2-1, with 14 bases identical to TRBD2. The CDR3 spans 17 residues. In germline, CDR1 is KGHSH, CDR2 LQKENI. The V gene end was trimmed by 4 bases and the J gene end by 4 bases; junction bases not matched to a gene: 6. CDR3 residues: CASSLGTSGSSYNEQFF. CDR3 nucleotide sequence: TGTGCCAGCTCACTTGGGACTAGCGGGAGTTCGTACAATGAGCAGTTCTTC.

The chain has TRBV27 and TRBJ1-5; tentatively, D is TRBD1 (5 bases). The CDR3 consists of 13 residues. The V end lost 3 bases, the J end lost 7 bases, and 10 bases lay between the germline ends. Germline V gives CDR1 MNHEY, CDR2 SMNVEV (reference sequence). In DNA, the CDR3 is TGTGCCAGCAGTTTTGGCAGGGCCCAGCCCCAGCATTTT. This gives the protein CASSFGRAQPQHF.

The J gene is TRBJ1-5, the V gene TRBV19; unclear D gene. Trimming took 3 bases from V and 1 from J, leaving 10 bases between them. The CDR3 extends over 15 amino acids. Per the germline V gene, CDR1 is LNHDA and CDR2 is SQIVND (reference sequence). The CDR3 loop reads CASSIGQNSNQPQHF. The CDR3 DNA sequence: TGTGCCAGTAGTATTGGGCAAAACAGCAATCAGCCCCAGCATTTT. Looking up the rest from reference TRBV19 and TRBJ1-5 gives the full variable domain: DGGITQSPKYLFRKEGQNVTLSCEQNLNHDAMYWYRQDPGQGLRLIYYSQIVNDFQKGDIAEGYSVSREKKESFPLTVTSAQKNPTAFYLCASSIGQNSNQPQHFGDGTRLSIL.

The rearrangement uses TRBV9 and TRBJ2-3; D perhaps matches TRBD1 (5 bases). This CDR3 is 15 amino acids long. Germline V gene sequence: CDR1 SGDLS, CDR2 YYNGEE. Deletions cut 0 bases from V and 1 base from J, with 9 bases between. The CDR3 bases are TGTGCCAGCAGCGTAGTAAAGGGGCGCACAGATACGCAGTATTTT. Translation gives CASSVVKGRTDTQYF.

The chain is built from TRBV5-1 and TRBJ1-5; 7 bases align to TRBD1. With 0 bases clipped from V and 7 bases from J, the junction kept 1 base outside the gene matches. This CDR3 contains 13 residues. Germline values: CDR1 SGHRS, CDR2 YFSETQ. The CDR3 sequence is CASSLDRGQPQHF. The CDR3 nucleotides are TGCGCCAGCAGCTTGGACAGGGGACAGCCCCAGCATTTT.

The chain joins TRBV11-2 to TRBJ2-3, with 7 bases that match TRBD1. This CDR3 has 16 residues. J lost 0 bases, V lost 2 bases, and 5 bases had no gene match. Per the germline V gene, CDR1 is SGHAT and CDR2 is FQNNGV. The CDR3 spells CASSLRGRLSTDTQYF. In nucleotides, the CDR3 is TGTGCCAGCAGCTTAAGGGGGCGGCTTAGCACAGATACGCAGTATTTT. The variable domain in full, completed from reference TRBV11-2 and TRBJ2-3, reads EAGVAQSPRYKIIEKRQSVAFWCNPISGHATLYWYQQILGQGPKLLIQFQNNGVVDDSQLPKDRFSAERLKGVDSTLKIQPAKLEDSAVYLCASSLRGRLSTDTQYFGPGTRLTVL.

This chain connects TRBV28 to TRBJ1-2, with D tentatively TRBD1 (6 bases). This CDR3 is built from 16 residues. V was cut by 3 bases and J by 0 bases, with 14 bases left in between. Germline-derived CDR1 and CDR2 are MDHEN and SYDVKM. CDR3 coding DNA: TGTGCCAGCAGTTTGTCTCGCAGGGGAGCTAACTATGGCTACACCTTC. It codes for CASSLSRRGANYGYTF.

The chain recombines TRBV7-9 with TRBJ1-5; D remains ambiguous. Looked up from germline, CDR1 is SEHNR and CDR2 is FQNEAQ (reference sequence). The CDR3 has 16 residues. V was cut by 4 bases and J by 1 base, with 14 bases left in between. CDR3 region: CASSSDPGRSNQPQHF. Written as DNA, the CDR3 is TGTGCCAGCAGCTCCGACCCGGGGAGAAGCAATCAGCCCCAGCATTTT.

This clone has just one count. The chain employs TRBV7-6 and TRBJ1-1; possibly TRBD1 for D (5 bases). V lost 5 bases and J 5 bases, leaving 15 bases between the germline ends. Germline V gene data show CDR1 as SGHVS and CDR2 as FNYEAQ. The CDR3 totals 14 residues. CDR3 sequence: CASSLDSRGTEAFF. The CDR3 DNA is TGTGCCAGCAGCCTCGACAGCCGGGGGACTGAAGCTTTCTTT.

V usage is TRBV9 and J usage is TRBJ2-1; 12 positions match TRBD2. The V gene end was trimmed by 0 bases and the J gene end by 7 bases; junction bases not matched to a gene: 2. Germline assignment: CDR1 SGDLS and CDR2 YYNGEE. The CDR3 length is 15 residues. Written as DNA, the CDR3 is TGTGCCAGCAGCGTAGGGACTAGCGGGACTAATGAGCAGTTCTTC. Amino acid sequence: CASSVGTSGTNEQFF.

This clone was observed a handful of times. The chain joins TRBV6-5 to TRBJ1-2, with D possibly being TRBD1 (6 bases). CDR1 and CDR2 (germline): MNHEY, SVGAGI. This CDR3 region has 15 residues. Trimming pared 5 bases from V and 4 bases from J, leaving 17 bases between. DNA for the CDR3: TGTGCCAGCAGTCCAACAGGGCAGGGTCTCTATGGCTACACCTTC. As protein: CASSPTGQGLYGYTF.

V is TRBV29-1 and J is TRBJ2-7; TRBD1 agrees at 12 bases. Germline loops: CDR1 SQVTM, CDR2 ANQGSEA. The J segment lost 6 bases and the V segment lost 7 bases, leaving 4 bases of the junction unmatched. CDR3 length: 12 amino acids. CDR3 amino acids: CSAGTGGIEQYF. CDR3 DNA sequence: TGCAGCGCTGGGACAGGGGGCATCGAGCAGTACTTC.

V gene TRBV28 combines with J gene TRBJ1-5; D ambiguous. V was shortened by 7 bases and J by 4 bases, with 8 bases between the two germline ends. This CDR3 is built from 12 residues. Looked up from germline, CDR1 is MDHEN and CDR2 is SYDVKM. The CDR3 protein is CASTSLNQPQHF. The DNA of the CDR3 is TGTGCCAGCACGAGTTTAAATCAGCCCCAGCATTTT.

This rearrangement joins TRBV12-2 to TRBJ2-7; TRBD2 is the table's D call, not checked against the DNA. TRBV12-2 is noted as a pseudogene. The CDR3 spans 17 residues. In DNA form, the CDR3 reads TGTGCAAGTCGCTTACCTTTTCTAGCGGGAGGGAACTACGAGCAGTACTTC. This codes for CASRLPFLAGGNYEQYF.

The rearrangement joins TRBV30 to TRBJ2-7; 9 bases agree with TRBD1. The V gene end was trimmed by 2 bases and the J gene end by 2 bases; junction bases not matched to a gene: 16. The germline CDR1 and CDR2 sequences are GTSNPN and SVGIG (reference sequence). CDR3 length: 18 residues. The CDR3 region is CAWSPSSPGTGRAYEQYF. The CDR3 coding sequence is TGTGCCTGGAGTCCTTCCTCGCCCGGGACAGGGCGCGCCTACGAGCAGTACTTC. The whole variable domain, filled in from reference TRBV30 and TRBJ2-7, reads SQTIHQWPATLVQPVGSPLSLECTVEGTSNPNLYWYRQAAGRGLQLLFYSVGIGQISSEVPQNLSASRPQDRQFILSSKKLLLSDSGFYLCAWSPSSPGTGRAYEQYFGPGTRLTVT.

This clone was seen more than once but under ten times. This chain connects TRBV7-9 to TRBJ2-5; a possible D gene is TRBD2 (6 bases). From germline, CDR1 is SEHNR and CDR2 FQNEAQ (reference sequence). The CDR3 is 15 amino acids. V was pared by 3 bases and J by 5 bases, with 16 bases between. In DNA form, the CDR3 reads TGTGCCAGCAGCTTGGCTCGGGAGCATGGGGAGACCCAGTACTTC. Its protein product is CASSLAREHGETQYF.

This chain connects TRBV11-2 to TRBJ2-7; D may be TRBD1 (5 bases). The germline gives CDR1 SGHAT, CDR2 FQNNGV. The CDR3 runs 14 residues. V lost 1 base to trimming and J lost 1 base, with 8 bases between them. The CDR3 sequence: CASSLVPGSYEQYF. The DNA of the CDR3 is TGTGCCAGCAGCTTAGTACCAGGGTCCTACGAGCAGTACTTC.

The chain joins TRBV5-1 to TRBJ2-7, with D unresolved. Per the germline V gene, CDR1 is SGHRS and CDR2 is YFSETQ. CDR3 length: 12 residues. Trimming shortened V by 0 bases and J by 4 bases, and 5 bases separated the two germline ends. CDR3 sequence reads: CASSLVVYEQYF. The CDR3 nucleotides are TGCGCCAGCAGCTTGGTAGTTTACGAGCAGTACTTC.

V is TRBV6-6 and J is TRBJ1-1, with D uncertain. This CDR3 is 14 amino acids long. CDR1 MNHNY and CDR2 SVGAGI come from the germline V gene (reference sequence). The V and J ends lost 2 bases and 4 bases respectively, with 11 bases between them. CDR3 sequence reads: CASSYPGGSTEAFF. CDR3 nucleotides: TGTGCCAGCAGTTACCCGGGAGGGAGCACTGAAGCTTTCTTT.

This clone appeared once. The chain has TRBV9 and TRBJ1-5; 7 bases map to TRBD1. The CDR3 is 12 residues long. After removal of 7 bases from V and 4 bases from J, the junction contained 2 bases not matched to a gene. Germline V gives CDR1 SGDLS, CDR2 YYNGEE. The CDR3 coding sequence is TGTGCCAGCGGACAGGCTAATCAGCCCCAGCATTTT. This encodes CASGQANQPQHF.

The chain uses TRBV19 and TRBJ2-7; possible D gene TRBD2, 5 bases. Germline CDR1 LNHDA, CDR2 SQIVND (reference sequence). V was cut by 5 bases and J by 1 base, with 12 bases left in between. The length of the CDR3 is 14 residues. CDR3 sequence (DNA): TGTGCCAGTAGTCGGTTAGACTATTCCTACGAGCAGTACTTC. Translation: CASSRLDYSYEQYF.

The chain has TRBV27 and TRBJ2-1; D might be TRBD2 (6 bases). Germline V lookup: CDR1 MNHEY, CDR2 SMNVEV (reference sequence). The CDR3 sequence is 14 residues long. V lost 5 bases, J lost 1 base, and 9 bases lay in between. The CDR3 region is CASSHRESYNEQFF. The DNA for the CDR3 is TGTGCCAGCAGTCACCGGGAGTCCTACAATGAGCAGTTCTTC.

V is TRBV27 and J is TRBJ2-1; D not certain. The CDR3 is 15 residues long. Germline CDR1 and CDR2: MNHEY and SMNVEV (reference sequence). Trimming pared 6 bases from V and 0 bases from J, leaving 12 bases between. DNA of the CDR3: TGTGCCAGCAGCGCCGCACAGAGCTCCTACAATGAGCAGTTCTTC. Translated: CASSAAQSSYNEQFF.

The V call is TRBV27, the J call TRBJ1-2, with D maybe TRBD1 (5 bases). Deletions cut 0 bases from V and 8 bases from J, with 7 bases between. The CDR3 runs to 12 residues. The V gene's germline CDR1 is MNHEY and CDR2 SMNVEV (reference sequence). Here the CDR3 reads CASSLSGEGYTF. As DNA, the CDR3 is TGTGCCAGCAGTTTATCAGGGGAAGGCTACACCTTC.

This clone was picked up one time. CDR3 in amino acids: CASRPGTGGFEAFF. The CDR3 nucleotides read TGTGCCAGCAGACCCGGGACAGGCGGATTTGAAGCTTTCTTT. V gene TRBV11-2 combines with J gene TRBJ1-1, with 8 bases identical to TRBD1. V shed 6 bases, J shed 7 bases, and the junction held 10 bases outside the gene matches. Germline values: CDR1 SGHAT, CDR2 FQNNGV. This CDR3 region has 14 residues.

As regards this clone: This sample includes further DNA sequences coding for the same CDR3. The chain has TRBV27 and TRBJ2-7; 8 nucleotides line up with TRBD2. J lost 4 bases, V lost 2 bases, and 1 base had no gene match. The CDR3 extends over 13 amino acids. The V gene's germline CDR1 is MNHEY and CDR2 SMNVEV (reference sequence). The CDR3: CASSLRGGYEQYF. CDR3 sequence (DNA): TGTGCCAGCAGTTTACGGGGGGGATACGAGCAGTACTTC.